The 19 T cell receptor beta chains reported below all come from one sample, sequenced in a study of T cell changes during pregnancy in multiple sclerosis. Assay: immunoSEQ multiplex PCR; the TCRdb copy retains only in-frame clones and omits some. This table has about 69,000 clones, roughly nine tenths appearing once. This sample comprised CD4+ T cells from peripheral blood mononuclear cells, obtained in the third trimester of pregnancy. All receptors derive from a female donor in good health, enrolled as a control in a pregnancy study.

This clone appeared a single time. The chain recombines TRBV30 with TRBJ2-5; 9 bases align to TRBD2. Germline-derived CDR1 and CDR2 are GTSNPN and SVGIG (reference sequence). The V and J ends lost 5 bases and 5 bases, in that order; junction bases with no gene match: 12. The CDR3 runs 15 residues. The CDR3 nucleotides read TGTGCCTGGGGGGGGGCTAGCGGGGCGATGGAGACCCAGTACTTC. Translating gives CAWGGASGAMETQYF.

The CDR3 spells CASTLGTATNTGELFF. In nucleotides, the CDR3 is TGCGCCAGCACCCTGGGGACAGCGACGAACACCGGGGAGCTGTTTTTT. V usage is TRBV5-1 and J usage is TRBJ2-2, with TRBD1 matching over 7 bases. The CDR3 is 16 residues long. V lost 6 bases to trimming and J lost 0 bases; unmatched junction nucleotides: 8. Per the germline V gene, CDR1 is SGHRS and CDR2 is YFSETQ.

The rearrangement joins TRBV2 to TRBJ1-1; maybe TRBD1 (5 bases). This CDR3 region has 14 residues. V was trimmed by 7 bases and J by 1 base, leaving 13 bases between them. Germline lookup yields CDR1 SNHLY and CDR2 FYNNEI. DNA of the CDR3: TGTGCCAGCAAATGGCAGGGCGGGAACACTGAAGCTTTCTTT. Its translation is CASKWQGGNTEAFF.

V gene TRBV19 combines with J gene TRBJ1-1; D call uncertain. Trimming cost V 4 bases and J 1 base, with 13 bases left between them. Per the germline V gene, CDR1 is LNHDA and CDR2 is SQIVND (reference sequence). CDR3 size: 15 residues. DNA for the CDR3: TGTGCCAGTAGTACTTCCCGGGTTACGAACACTGAAGCTTTCTTT. This gives the protein CASSTSRVTNTEAFF.

Concerning this clone: This is likely a read error, given that the CDR3 carries no conserved phenylalanine or tryptophan at its end. It is unclear where the CDR3 begins or ends on the DNA, so no DNA is shown, and the CDR3 is as TCRdb lists it. The chain has TRBV9 and TRBJ1-2; the tabulated D call, TRBD1, remains unverified against the DNA. Germline V gene lookup returns CDR1 SGDLS and CDR2 YYNGEE. A total of 14 residues make up the CDR3, ends included. CDR3 region: CASSVGWDREFGLG.

This clone was picked up one time. The CDR3 here is CASSMSGTDNYGYTF. The CDR3 nucleotides read TGTGCCAGCAGCATGTCCGGGACAGACAACTATGGCTACACCTTC. The genes are TRBV7-3 and TRBJ1-2; 7 bases line up with TRBD1. CDR1 and CDR2 from the germline V gene are SGHTA and FQGTGA. CDR3 length: 15 amino acids. Trimming took 5 bases from V and 2 from J; bases not matched to a gene: 8.

The chain has TRBV19 and TRBJ1-5, with 7 bases identical to TRBD1. The CDR3 consists of 15 residues. V lost 2 bases to trimming and J lost 6 bases; unmatched junction nucleotides: 7. Germline values: CDR1 LNHDA, CDR2 SQIVND (reference sequence). CDR3 DNA sequence: TGTGCCAGTAGTATAATCATTGCAGGGGGTCAGCCCCAGCATTTT. This codes for CASSIIIAGGQPQHF.

The V call is TRBV10-3, the J call TRBJ2-3, with 9 nucleotides matching TRBD1. Germline CDR1 reads ENHRY; CDR2 reads SYGVKD. J lost 6 bases, V lost 6 bases, and 4 bases had no gene match. The CDR3 sequence is 13 residues long. CDR3 nucleotides: TGTGCCATCAGATGGGACAGGGAGGATACGCAGTATTTT. As protein: CAIRWDREDTQYF.

The V gene is TRBV2, the J gene TRBJ1-2; possibly TRBD1 for D (6 bases). CDR1 and CDR2 from the germline V gene are SNHLY and FYNNEI. V was pared by 2 bases and J by 0 bases, with 19 bases between. The CDR3 extends over 18 amino acids. The CDR3 nucleotides are TGTGCCAGCAGTGAATTTTTTCAGGGGCGCCCATCTAACTATGGCTACACCTTC. This codes for CASSEFFQGRPSNYGYTF.

J is TRBJ1-1 and V is TRBV11-3, with D perhaps TRBD1 (6 bases). Per the germline V gene, CDR1 is SGHNT and CDR2 is YENEEA. CDR3 size: 16 residues. Trimming removed 2 bases at V and 0 bases at J, with 13 bases between. The CDR3 reads CASSLWAGDLNTEAFF. In DNA, the CDR3 is TGTGCCAGCAGCTTATGGGCAGGGGATCTGAACACTGAAGCTTTCTTT.

Written as DNA, the CDR3 is TGTGCCAGCAGTGACAGGACTAGCCCACGCACAGATACGCAGTATTTT. This codes for CASSDRTSPRTDTQYF. This chain connects TRBV6-1 to TRBJ2-3, with 8 positions matching TRBD2. The germline gives CDR1 MNHNS, CDR2 SASEGT. Germline trimming cut 3 bases from V and 1 base from J; bases unmatched to any gene: 6. The CDR3 extends over 16 amino acids.

The rearrangement joins TRBV21-1 to TRBJ1-1; no DNA check was done on the table's D call, TRBD1. TRBV21-1 is a pseudogene locus. This CDR3 spans 15 amino acids. CDR3 DNA sequence: TGTGCCAGCAGCAAAAATGGCCCGATGAACACTGAAGCTTTCTTT. Protein: CASSKNGPMNTEAFF.

This rearrangement joins TRBV18 to TRBJ1-1; 8 nucleotides line up with TRBD1. The CDR3 has 17 amino acids. The V gene's germline CDR1 is KGHSH and CDR2 LQKENI. The J segment lost 4 bases and the V segment lost 0 bases, leaving 10 bases of the junction unmatched. CDR3 loop: CASSPPLAVTGVTEAFF. CDR3 DNA sequence: TGTGCCAGCTCACCACCGCTAGCCGTGACAGGGGTCACTGAAGCTTTCTTT.

The V gene is TRBV7-9, the J gene TRBJ2-2, with D uncertain. CDR3 length equals 12 residues. V was cut by 5 bases and J by 1 base, with 2 bases left in between. CDR1 and CDR2 from the germline V gene are SEHNR and FQNEAQ (reference sequence). The CDR3 loop is CASSLNTGELFF. CDR3 DNA sequence: TGTGCCAGCAGCCTGAACACCGGGGAGCTGTTTTTT.

The chain couples TRBV12-5 to TRBJ2-5; the D gene is possibly TRBD2 (7 bases). Germline-derived CDR1 and CDR2 are LGHNT and FRNRAP. The germline V and J ends were trimmed by 5 bases and 5 bases, with 12 bases remaining between them. The CDR3 is 13 amino acids. The CDR3 DNA is TGTGCTAGTGGTAGCGCGGGGGCTGAGACCCAGTACTTC. This translates into CASGSAGAETQYF.

The gene calls are TRBV4-3 and TRBJ1-1, with D unresolved. With 0 bases removed from V and 4 bases from J, the gap between germline ends came to 6 bases. The CDR3 is 13 amino acids. CDR1 and CDR2 from the germline V gene are LGHNA and YSLEER. CDR3 residues: CASSQDTSTEAFF. CDR3 bases: TGCGCCAGCAGCCAAGATACGAGCACTGAAGCTTTCTTT.

V and J are TRBV27 and TRBJ1-2; 7 bases map to TRBD1. Germline lookup yields CDR1 MNHEY and CDR2 SMNVEV (reference sequence). CDR3 length equals 13 residues. The ends lost 3 bases at V and 7 bases at J; junction bases unmatched: 5. The CDR3: CASSFQGGIGYTF. CDR3 bases: TGTGCCAGCAGTTTTCAGGGGGGAATTGGCTACACCTTC.

The gene calls are TRBV5-1 and TRBJ1-1; D might be TRBD1 (5 bases). Trimming took 0 bases from V and 10 from J, leaving 13 bases between them. The CDR3 is 13 residues long. The germline CDR1 and CDR2 sequences are SGHRS and YFSETQ. CDR3 DNA sequence: TGCGCCAGCAGCTTGGCCAAGGGGCTCCCAGCTTTCTTT. It translates to CASSLAKGLPAFF. Full variable domain (missing parts from reference TRBV5-1 and TRBJ1-1): KAGVTQTPRYLIKTRGQQVTLSCSPISGHRSVSWYQQTPGQGLQFLFEYFSETQRNKGNFPGRFSGRQFSNSRSEMNVSTLELGDSALYLCASSLAKGLPAFFGQGTRLTVV.

The V and J genes are TRBV7-2 and TRBJ2-5; 9 bases align to TRBD2. Trimming took 0 bases from V and 7 from J; bases not matched to a gene: 6. Germline assignment: CDR1 SGHTA and CDR2 FQGNSA. This CDR3 comprises 15 residues. The CDR3 loop reads CASSLAIGSGGTQYF. The CDR3 bases are TGTGCCAGCAGCTTAGCTATCGGTAGCGGGGGGACCCAGTACTTC.